The T cell receptor beta chain described here comes from a study of beta chain features in type 1 diabetes. The wider study: The number of sorted cells examined across all samples was roughly 100,000,000.

Germline V CDR1 and CDR2: MNHNS, SASEGT. The ends were cut back, 8 bases at V and 6 bases at J, with 13 bases in the middle. The length of the CDR3 is 13 residues. Details on this clone: Its cognate antigen is unknown.

Study-level points and caveats: People with Type 1 diabetes carried modestly yet significantly shorter TCRB CDR3s in all four CD4+ subsets. A possible short-template PCR bias applies equally to patients and controls.

Using CD45RO/CCR7/CD25/CD127/CD95/CD27, CD4+ naive, central memory, regulatory and stem cell-like memory cells were sorted. Of the isolated RNA, all was reverse transcribed, and so the sequenced material was expressed TCRB transcripts. Measured with immunoSEQ multiplex PCR; TCRdb has only the in-frame clones, and not every one. This sample yields hundreds of thousands of clones, of which over 10% are seen a single time; approximately 0.011% belongs to the top ten. This receptor was obtained from a woman between 18 and 30 years old with type 1 diabetes. The chain couples TRBV6-1 to TRBJ2-2, with a weak D call TRBD1 (6 bases). What was sequenced was naive CD4+ T cells from blood. The CDR3 loop reads CASAGELSGELFF. DNA for the CDR3: TGTGCCAGCGCAGGGGAACTCTCCGGGGAGCTGTTTTTT.